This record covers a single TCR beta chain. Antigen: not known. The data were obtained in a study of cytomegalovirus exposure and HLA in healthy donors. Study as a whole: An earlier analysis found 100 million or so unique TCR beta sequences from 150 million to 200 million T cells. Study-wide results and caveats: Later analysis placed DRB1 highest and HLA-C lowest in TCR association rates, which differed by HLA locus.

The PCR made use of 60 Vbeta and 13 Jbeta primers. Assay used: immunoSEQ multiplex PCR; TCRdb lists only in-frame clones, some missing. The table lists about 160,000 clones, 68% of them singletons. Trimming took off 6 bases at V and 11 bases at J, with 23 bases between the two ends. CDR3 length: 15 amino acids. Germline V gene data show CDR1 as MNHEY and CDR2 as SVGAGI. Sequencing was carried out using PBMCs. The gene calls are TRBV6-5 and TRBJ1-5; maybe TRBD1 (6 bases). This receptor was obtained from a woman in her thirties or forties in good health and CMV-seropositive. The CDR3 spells CASRTDSLGDEAQHF. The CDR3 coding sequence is TGTGCCAGCAGAACGGACAGTCTCGGGGATGAGGCCCAGCATTTT.